These T cell receptor beta chains were read from a single sample in a study of T-cell reconstitution after alpha-beta-depleted transplantation in children. TCRdb ran MiXCR on the PCR reads and lists one entry per CDR3 protein. The sample has 350,000 to 400,000 distinct CDR3 sequences; approximately 20% are singletons. The specimen was PBMCs from the stem cell graft donor, collected from the stem cell graft. The receptor set was obtained from a human donor who donated a stem cell graft to a child with acute myeloid leukemia. Each CDR3 is given with its conserved first and last residue. D genes are given only for firm matches. The listing skips clone size in some rows; elsewhere it reads once, few, many or a size class.

V: TRBV27
J: TRBJ2-7
size: many
D: -
CDR3: CASSLEQRSYEQYF
DNA: TGTGCCAGCAGTTTGGAACAGCGGAGCTACGAGCAGTACTTC

V: TRBV19
J: TRBJ1-5
size: once
D: TRBD1
CDR3: CASSGTGSSQPQHF
DNA: TGTGCCAGTAGCGGGACAGGGTCGAGTCAGCCCCAGCATTTT

V: TRBV20-1
J: TRBJ2-7
size: -
D: -
CDR3: CSARVPAGYEQYF
DNA: TGCAGTGCCAGGGTCCCTGCTGGCTACGAGCAGTACTTC

V: TRBV28
J: TRBJ2-1
size: few
D: TRBD2
CDR3: CASSLLGGRVNEQFF
DNA: TGTGCCAGCAGTTTACTTGGCGGGAGGGTTAATGAGCAGTTCTTC

V: TRBV3-1
J: TRBJ2-7
size: few
D: TRBD2
CDR3: CASSSRLAVSYEQYF
DNA: TGTGCCAGCAGCTCGCGACTAGCGGTCTCCTACGAGCAGTACTTC

V: TRBV7-9
J: TRBJ2-2
size: few
D: -
CDR3: CASSFRTATGELFF
DNA: TGTGCCAGCAGCTTCCGGACTGCCACCGGGGAGCTGTTTTTT

V: TRBV14
J: TRBJ2-1
size: -
D: TRBD2
CDR3: CASSQGLAGVEEQFF
DNA: TGTGCCAGCAGCCAAGGGCTAGCGGGAGTAGAGGAACAGTTCTTC

V: TRBV4-1
J: TRBJ2-7
size: many
D: -
CDR3: CASSQDRGAYEQYF
DNA: TGCGCCAGCAGCCAAGATCGGGGCGCCTACGAGCAGTACTTC

V: TRBV20-1
J: TRBJ1-1
size: few
D: TRBD1
CDR3: CSARGQGTNTEAFF
DNA: TGCAGTGCTAGAGGACAGGGGACGAACACTGAAGCTTTCTTT

V: TRBV24-1
J: TRBJ1-5
size: -
D: -
CDR3: CATQDGSNQPQHF
DNA: TGTGCCACCCAGGACGGTAGCAATCAGCCCCAGCATTTT

V: TRBV3-1
J: TRBJ2-7
size: -
D: -
CDR3: CASRDGGVYEQYF
DNA: TGTGCCAGCAGGGATGGAGGGGTCTACGAGCAGTACTTC

V: TRBV4-2
J: TRBJ1-5
size: few
D: -
CDR3: CASSQKVVRQPQHF
DNA: TGTGCCAGCAGCCAAAAAGTGGTCCGTCAGCCCCAGCATTTT

V: TRBV28
J: TRBJ2-5
size: few
D: -
CDR3: CASSFGWISWVAETQYF
DNA: TGTGCCAGCAGTTTTGGTTGGATTTCTTGGGTTGCGGAGACCCAGTACTTC

V: TRBV12-3/TRBV12-4
J: TRBJ2-5
size: few
D: TRBD1
CDR3: CASTQGQGAKTQYF
DNA: TGTGCCAGCACCCAAGGACAGGGGGCGAAGACCCAGTACTTC

V: TRBV15
J: TRBJ1-4
size: few
D: -
CDR3: CATSFGTFPEKLFF
DNA: TGTGCCACCAGCTTCGGGACCTTCCCTGAAAAACTGTTTTTT

V: TRBV7-3
J: TRBJ2-7
size: many
D: -
CDR3: CASSLGGGTYEQYF
DNA: TGTGCCAGCAGCTTAGGAGGGGGGACCTACGAGCAGTACTTC

V: TRBV25-1
J: TRBJ2-7
size: few
D: TRBD1
CDR3: CASSVHGTASSYEQYF
DNA: TGTGCCAGCAGTGTACACGGGACAGCCAGCTCCTACGAGCAGTACTTC

V: TRBV5-1
J: TRBJ1-2
size: few
D: -
CDR3: CASRTTTNRASSSYGYTF
DNA: TGCGCCAGCAGGACGACTACAAACCGGGCATCATCCTCCTATGGCTACACCTTC

V: TRBV3-1
J: TRBJ1-5
size: -
D: -
CDR3: CASSQSVSNQPQHF
DNA: TGTGCCAGCAGCCAATCGGTTAGCAATCAGCCCCAGCATTTT

V: TRBV29-1
J: TRBJ2-7
size: many
D: -
CDR3: CSVEGGTHEQYF
DNA: TGCAGCGTTGAAGGTGGGACCCACGAGCAGTACTTC

V: TRBV7-9
J: TRBJ1-2
size: few
D: -
CDR3: CASSLSADYGYTF
DNA: TGTGCCAGCAGCTTATCGGCAGACTATGGCTACACCTTC

V: TRBV12-3/TRBV12-4
J: TRBJ2-3
size: many
D: TRBD2
CDR3: CASSPSGRGTDTQYF
DNA: TGTGCCAGCAGTCCCAGCGGGAGAGGTACAGATACGCAGTATTTT

V: TRBV7-9
J: TRBJ2-1
size: -
D: TRBD2
CDR3: CASSLPEAGGVNEQFF
DNA: TGTGCCAGCAGCTTACCGGAGGCGGGAGGGGTCAATGAGCAGTTCTTC

V: TRBV12-3/TRBV12-4
J: TRBJ2-7
size: -
D: -
CDR3: CASRLSLYEQYF
DNA: TGTGCCAGCAGACTGTCCCTCTACGAGCAGTACTTC

V: TRBV10-3
J: TRBJ1-1
size: few
D: -
CDR3: CAISEDDNTEAFF
DNA: TGTGCCATCAGTGAGGATGATAACACTGAAGCTTTCTTT

V: TRBV29-1
J: TRBJ2-2
size: many
D: -
CDR3: CSVGFTGELFF
DNA: TGCAGCGTTGGGTTCACCGGGGAGCTGTTTTTT

V: TRBV28
J: TRBJ1-5
size: few
D: -
CDR3: CASSPSLDRGNQPQHF
DNA: TGTGCCAGCAGTCCCTCATTGGATAGGGGCAATCAGCCCCAGCATTTT

V: TRBV3-1
J: TRBJ2-5
size: -
D: TRBD2
CDR3: CASSQRTSGMQETQYF
DNA: TGTGCCAGCAGTCAGAGGACTAGCGGGATGCAAGAGACCCAGTACTTC

V: TRBV4-3
J: TRBJ1-1
size: few
D: -
CDR3: CASSQDRIGTSNTEAFF
DNA: TGCGCCAGCAGCCAAGATAGGATCGGGACATCGAACACTGAAGCTTTCTTT

V: TRBV10-3
J: TRBJ2-2
size: -
D: -
CDR3: CAISEDTGGNTGELFF
DNA: TGTGCCATCAGCGAAGACACCGGGGGGAACACCGGGGAGCTGTTTTTT

V: TRBV12-3/TRBV12-4
J: TRBJ2-3
size: -
D: TRBD2
CDR3: CASSLGRLAGTTDTQYF
DNA: TGTGCCAGCAGTTTGGGACGACTAGCGGGAACCACAGATACGCAGTATTTT

V: TRBV4-3
J: TRBJ2-7
size: few
D: -
CDR3: CASSQDYGYEQYF
DNA: TGCGCCAGCAGCCAAGATTACGGCTACGAGCAGTACTTC

V: TRBV12-3/TRBV12-4
J: TRBJ2-1
size: -
D: TRBD2
CDR3: CASRQGLAGAYNEQFF
DNA: TGTGCCAGCAGACAAGGACTAGCGGGGGCCTACAATGAGCAGTTCTTC

V: TRBV2
J: TRBJ2-3
size: -
D: TRBD1
CDR3: CASSLGQGLSDTQYF
DNA: TGTGCCAGCAGTCTGGGACAGGGTCTATCAGATACGCAGTATTTT

V: TRBV20-1
J: TRBJ1-5
size: many
D: -
CDR3: CSARGGGGDSNQPQHF
DNA: TGCAGTGCTAGAGGAGGTGGGGGAGATAGCAATCAGCCCCAGCATTTT

V: TRBV4-1
J: TRBJ2-2
size: -
D: -
CDR3: CASSQPGIGELFF
DNA: TGCGCCAGCAGCCAACCTGGGATCGGGGAGCTGTTTTTT

V: TRBV29-1
J: TRBJ1-1
size: many
D: -
CDR3: CSVRGRMNTEAFF
DNA: TGCAGCGTAAGGGGACGTATGAACACTGAAGCTTTCTTT

V: TRBV20-1
J: TRBJ2-1
size: few
D: TRBD2
CDR3: CSGRDTSGYNEQFF
DNA: TGCAGCGGTCGGGATACTAGCGGTTACAATGAGCAGTTCTTC

V: TRBV6-5
J: TRBJ1-1
size: few
D: -
CDR3: CASMVAGGEAFF
DNA: TGTGCCAGCATGGTGGCCGGGGGTGAAGCTTTCTTT

V: TRBV5-1
J: TRBJ2-3
size: -
D: -
CDR3: CASSNALGLWADTQYF
DNA: TGCGCCAGCAGCAATGCCCTTGGGTTGTGGGCAGATACGCAGTATTTT